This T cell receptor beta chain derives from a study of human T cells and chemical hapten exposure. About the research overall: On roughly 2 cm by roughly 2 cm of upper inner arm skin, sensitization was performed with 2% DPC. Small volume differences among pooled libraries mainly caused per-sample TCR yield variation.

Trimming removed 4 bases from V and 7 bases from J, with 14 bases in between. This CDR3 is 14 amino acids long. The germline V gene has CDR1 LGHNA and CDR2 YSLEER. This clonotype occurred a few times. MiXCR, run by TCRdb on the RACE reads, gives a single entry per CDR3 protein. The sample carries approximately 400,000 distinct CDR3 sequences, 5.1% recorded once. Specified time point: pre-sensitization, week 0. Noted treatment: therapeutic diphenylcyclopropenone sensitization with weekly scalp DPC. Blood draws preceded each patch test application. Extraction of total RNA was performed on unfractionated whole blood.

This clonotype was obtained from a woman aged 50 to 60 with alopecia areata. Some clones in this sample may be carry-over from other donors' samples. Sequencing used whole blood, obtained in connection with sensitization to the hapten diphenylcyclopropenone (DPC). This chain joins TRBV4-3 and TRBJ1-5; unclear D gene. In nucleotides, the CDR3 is TGCGCCAGCAGCCGCTCGGTGAGTGACCAGCCCCAGCATTTT. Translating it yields CASSRSVSDQPQHF.